The entry below gives a single T cell receptor (beta chain) sequence along with its context. This sample was taken from a study of early T cells in non-severe SARS-CoV-2 infection. TCRdb re-called the 5' RACE reads through MiXCR, storing one row per CDR3 protein. This table has more than 80,000 distinct CDR3 sequences, roughly an eighth appearing once. Germline V gene data show CDR1 as SGHNT and CDR2 as YYREEE (reference sequence). The V gene end was trimmed by 3 bases and the J gene end by 1 base; junction bases not matched to a gene: 11. This CDR3 region has 19 residues. The sequenced material came from whole blood. The chain combines TRBV5-4 with TRBJ1-6; TRBD1 agrees at 9 bases. This sequence was found in an adult who was a healthcare worker with PCR-confirmed SARS-CoV-2 infection or an uninfected control (not recorded which). CDR3 in DNA: TGTGCCAGCAGCTCCGGGACAGGGACCACATCGTCCTATAATTCACCCCTCCACTTT. This gives the protein CASSSGTGTTSSYNSPLHF.